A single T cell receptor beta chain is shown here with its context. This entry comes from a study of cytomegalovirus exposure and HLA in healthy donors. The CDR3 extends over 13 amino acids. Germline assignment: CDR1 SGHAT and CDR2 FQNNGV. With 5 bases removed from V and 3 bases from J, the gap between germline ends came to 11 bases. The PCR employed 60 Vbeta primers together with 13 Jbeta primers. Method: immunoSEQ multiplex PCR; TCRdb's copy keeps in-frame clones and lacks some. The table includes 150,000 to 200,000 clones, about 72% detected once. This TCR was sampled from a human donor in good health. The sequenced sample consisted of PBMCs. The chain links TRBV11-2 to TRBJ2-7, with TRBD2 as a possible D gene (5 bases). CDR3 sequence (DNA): TGTGCCAGCAGCACCTTTGGAGGCTACGAGCAGTACTTC. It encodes CASSTFGGYEQYF.